A single sample gave rise to the 10 T cell receptor beta chains below, sequenced in a study of siplizumab effects on memory and regulatory T cells (dated by TCRdb to the late 2010s). Libraries were made using the immunoSEQ multiplex PCR assay. TCRdb holds this immuneACCESS table with in-frame rearrangements only. Some clones are missing; in checked studies, unresolved V genes explain under half, and the rest has no known cause. The sample data list some 100,000 clones, and 94% of these were observed just once. Roughly 0.6% of the sample lies in the top ten. Sequenced material: Tregs sorted from blood. The receptors come from a human donor in good health.

The chain couples TRBV9 to TRBJ2-1; 10 nucleotides line up with TRBD2. The CDR3 runs 14 residues. The germline gives CDR1 SGDLS, CDR2 YYNGEE. Trimming cost V 7 bases and J 10 bases; bases outside gene matches: 11. DNA of the CDR3: TGTGCCAGCGGAGGTCTAGCGGGAGTGGGAGAGCAGTTCTTC. Its translation: CASGGLAGVGEQFF.

This clone was recorded once. The chain couples TRBV19 to TRBJ2-7; D gene ambiguous. Per the germline V gene, CDR1 is LNHDA and CDR2 is SQIVND (reference sequence). This CDR3 contains 13 residues. Trimming shortened V by 4 bases and J by 3 bases, and 10 bases separated the two germline ends. The CDR3 sequence is CASSKGYGYEQYF. The DNA of the CDR3 is TGTGCCAGTAGTAAGGGTTACGGCTACGAGCAGTACTTC. Using reference TRBV19 and TRBJ2-7 for the parts outside the CDR3, the full variable domain is DGGITQSPKYLFRKEGQNVTLSCEQNLNHDAMYWYRQDPGQGLRLIYYSQIVNDFQKGDIAEGYSVSREKKESFPLTVTSAQKNPTAFYLCASSKGYGYEQYFGPGTRLTVT.

The gene calls are TRBV4-2 and TRBJ2-7; D gene uncertain. CDR3 length: 15 residues. Germline values: CDR1 LGHNA, CDR2 YNFKEQ. V lost 3 bases, J lost 0 bases, and 12 bases lay in between. The CDR3 protein is CASSHGSTSSYEQYF. The CDR3 DNA is TGTGCCAGCAGCCACGGATCCACAAGCTCCTACGAGCAGTACTTC.

This clone was counted a single time. This rearrangement joins TRBV7-2 to TRBJ2-7; no clear D gene. The CDR3 is 12 residues long. Germline CDR1 reads SGHTA; CDR2 reads FQGNSA. V lost 5 bases and J 6 bases, leaving 11 bases between the germline ends. CDR3: CASSAPVTEQYF. The CDR3 DNA reads TGTGCCAGCAGCGCGCCGGTAACCGAGCAGTACTTC.

The V and J genes are TRBV6-4 and TRBJ2-6, with TRBD2 matching over 7 bases. V dropped 0 bases and J dropped 0; count of bases not matched to a gene: 2. The CDR3 is 17 amino acids. Germline CDR1 reads MRHNA; CDR2 reads SNTAGT. The CDR3 protein is CASSDSGRSSGANVLTF. The CDR3 nucleotides read TGTGCCAGCAGTGACTCCGGGAGGAGCTCTGGGGCCAACGTCCTGACTTTC.

The chain links TRBV6-6 to TRBJ1-5; D not certain. Germline values: CDR1 MNHNY, CDR2 SVGAGI (reference sequence). The CDR3 spans 16 residues. The germline V and J ends were trimmed by 0 bases and 1 base, with 10 bases remaining between them. The CDR3 coding sequence is TGTGCCAGCAGTTACTCGGGGTTCAGAAGCAATCAGCCCCAGCATTTT. It specifies CASSYSGFRSNQPQHF.

The V and J genes are TRBV6-5 and TRBJ1-3; no clear D. CDR3 length: 15 amino acids. Trimming stripped 0 bases from V and 3 bases from J, with 9 bases between. Germline V gives CDR1 MNHEY, CDR2 SVGAGI. CDR3 protein: CASSYSTPGGNTIYF. The CDR3 DNA is TGTGCCAGCAGTTACTCGACCCCTGGTGGAAACACCATATATTTT.

The chain combines TRBV6-1 with TRBJ1-2, with 11 bases aligning to TRBD1. Unmatched junction bases numbered 11, after V lost 7 bases and J lost 10 bases. Germline CDR1 MNHNS, CDR2 SASEGT. This CDR3 has 14 amino acids. The CDR3 reads CASIKIGTGGFYTF. The DNA for the CDR3 is TGTGCCAGCATAAAGATCGGGACAGGGGGTTTCTACACCTTC.

The chain uses TRBV13 and TRBJ1-1; D not resolved. CDR1 and CDR2 from the germline V gene are PRHDT and FYEKMQ (reference sequence). V was clipped by 6 bases and J by 1 base, with 9 bases between them. This CDR3 comprises 13 residues. The CDR3: CASSLTRNTEAFF. CDR3 DNA sequence: TGTGCCAGCAGTCTAACAAGGAACACTGAAGCTTTCTTT.

The count of this clone is one. The chain links TRBV5-4 to TRBJ1-1; no clear D gene. With 0 bases removed from V and 2 bases from J, the gap between germline ends came to 8 bases. Germline loops: CDR1 SGHNT, CDR2 YYREEE (reference sequence). The CDR3 runs 14 residues. CDR3 sequence: CASSLGRSNTEAFF. The CDR3, as DNA: TGTGCCAGCAGCTTGGGTCGGTCCAACACTGAAGCTTTCTTT.